The rows below give T cell receptor beta chains drawn from one sample of a study of response to subunit inactivated influenza vaccine. TCRdb re-derived calls from the RT-PCR reads in MiXCR, one entry per CDR3 protein. Of around 200,000 distinct CDR3 sequences in the sample, nearly 9.5% were seen once. The sample in question was non-naive T cells sorted from PBMCs, obtained on the day of vaccination. Source of these receptors: a man over 45 who received an inactivated influenza vaccine. The CDR3 runs from the conserved cysteine through the conserved F or W. D genes are given only for firm matches. Clone size is given for some rows only: seen once, a few or many times, or a class if the clone is expanded.

>TRBJ1-3|few|TRBV20-1|TRBD1
TGCAGTGCTAGAGACAGGGGGGTCAAGTCTGGAAACACCATATATTTT
CSARDRGVKSGNTIYF
>TRBJ2-5|many|TRBV3-1|.
TGTGCCAGCAGCCCAGAACGAGGCGGCCAGTACTTC
CASSPERGGQYF
>TRBJ2-1|.|TRBV20-1|TRBD1
TGCAGTGCTAGCGGACAGGGGGCGGCCGGCATCTTTAACAATGAGCAGTTCTTC
CSASGQGAAGIFNNEQFF
>TRBJ2-2|.|TRBV6-1|.
TGTGCCAGCAGTGAACCAAGCCCTACCGGGGAGCTGTTTTTT
CASSEPSPTGELFF
>TRBJ2-1|many|TRBV5-6|TRBD2
TGTGCCAGCAGCTTGGGGGGACTAGCGGCCCTAAGGGCGCAGTTCTTC
CASSLGGLAALRAQFF
>TRBJ2-5|.|TRBV4-3|.
TGCGCCAGCAGCCAACAAGAACACGGCTCGGAGACCCAGTACTTC
CASSQQEHGSETQYF
>TRBJ1-1|few|TRBV7-3|.
TGTGCCAGCAGCGTAAGCGGGCGGCGCTCAATGAACACTGAAGCTTTCTTT
CASSVSGRRSMNTEAFF
>TRBJ1-6|many|TRBV10-2|.
TGCGCCAGCAGTGAGTCCCATTCACCCCTCCACTTT
CASSESHSPLHF
>TRBJ2-3|few|TRBV30|.
TGTGCCTGGGATCGAGGCACAGATACGCAGTATTTT
CAWDRGTDTQYF
>TRBJ2-1|.|TRBV20-1|TRBD2
TGCAGTCCAAGCAAAGGACTAGCGGGAGGTAATGAGCAGTTCTTC
CSPSKGLAGGNEQFF
>TRBJ2-2|.|TRBV20-1|.
TGCAGTGCTAGACACGACTATCTCACCGGGGAGCTGTTTTTT
CSARHDYLTGELFF
>TRBJ2-5|.|TRBV9|TRBD2
TGTGCCAGCAGCCCCGGGACTAGCGGGAGTCTGGAGACCCAGTACTTC
CASSPGTSGSLETQYF
>TRBJ2-5|few|TRBV18|.
TGTGCCAGCTCACCACCCACGCGGCAAGAGACCCAGTACTTC
CASSPPTRQETQYF
>TRBJ1-1|.|TRBV19|TRBD1
TGTGCCAGTAGTCCCCGGGACAGAATTATGAACACTGAAGCTTTCTTT
CASSPRDRIMNTEAFF
>TRBJ2-3|few|TRBV7-2|TRBD2
TGTGCCAGCAGCTTAAATTCTTTGTCATCGGGGGGGAAGCAGTATTTT
CASSLNSLSSGGKQYF
>TRBJ2-7|many|TRBV29-1|.
TGCAGCGTTGAGGGTTTCTGGACAAGCGGCGAGCAGTACTTC
CSVEGFWTSGEQYF
>TRBJ1-5|.|TRBV7-2|TRBD1
TGTGCCAGCAGCCTCGGAGGGGGCTATCAGCCCCAGCATTTT
CASSLGGGYQPQHF
>TRBJ1-1|many|TRBV28|.
TGTGCCAGCAGTTTGCTTCTTGGACAGACTGAAGCTTTCTTT
CASSLLLGQTEAFF
>TRBJ1-2|many|TRBV29-1|.
TGCAGCGTTGAAGATGGATGGAGTACCTATGGCTACACCTTC
CSVEDGWSTYGYTF
>TRBJ1-1|many|TRBV11-2|TRBD1
TGTGCCAGCAGCGCTTTCGCGGACAGGGTGGACACTGAAGCTTTCTTT
CASSAFADRVDTEAFF
>TRBJ2-5|.|TRBV20-1|.
TGCAGTGCGGGGACCCAGTACTTC
CSAGTQYF
>TRBJ2-1|many|TRBV7-2|TRBD2
TGTGCCAGCCGCTTAGCGGGGGGGCCCTACAATGAGCAGTTCTTC
CASRLAGGPYNEQFF
>TRBJ2-1|.|TRBV11-2|TRBD2
TGTGCCAGTCACGGCGCCCGGAAACTAGCGGGAGCGGTACACAATGAGCAGTTCTTC
CASHGARKLAGAVHNEQFF
>TRBJ1-3|.|TRBV6-5|.
TGTGCCAGCAGTTACTTGCTTCTGGGGGCGCGAGGAAACACCATATATTTT
CASSYLLLGARGNTIYF
>TRBJ1-2|many|TRBV29-1|.
TGCAGCGTTTCCGACGGTGGGCATGGCTACACCTTC
CSVSDGGHGYTF
>TRBJ1-5|few|TRBV20-1|.
TGCAGTGGTAAGGACAGAAATCAGCCCCAGCATTTT
CSGKDRNQPQHF
>TRBJ2-1|many|TRBV4-2|TRBD2
TGTGCCAGCAGCCCCCAGAAATTAGCGGGGGGCTATGAGCAGTTCTTC
CASSPQKLAGGYEQFF
>TRBJ2-5|many|TRBV27|TRBD1
TGTGCCAGTGGAGCGCGAAACAGGGGGACCCAGTACTTC
CASGARNRGTQYF
>TRBJ2-7|many|TRBV5-1|.
TGCGCCAGCAGCTTATCCCAAGGCAGCGAGCAGTACTTC
CASSLSQGSEQYF
>TRBJ2-5|.|TRBV9|TRBD1
TGTGCCAGCAGCCCGGACAGGGGGCAAGAGACCCAGTACTTC
CASSPDRGQETQYF
>TRBJ1-2|many|TRBV3-1|.
TGTGCCAGCAGCCAAACAGGGACCTATGGCTACACCTTC
CASSQTGTYGYTF
>TRBJ2-1|.|TRBV20-1|TRBD2
TGCAGTGCTAGCGAATTCGGGGGGGCCCAGGAGGAGCAGTTCTTC
CSASEFGGAQEEQFF